The sequence of this TCR beta chain was determined in a study of cytomegalovirus exposure and HLA in healthy donors (dated by TCRdb to between 2016 and 2019). In the study overall: In an earlier analysis of approximately 640 of the donors, around 300 Gb of sequence data and just under 120 million unique TCR beta sequences from about 190 million T cells were reported. A later genetic analysis took genome-wide SNP genotypes for 398 of the 666 donors and used that subset as a discovery cohort. To predict cytomegalovirus infection status, the study brought together high-throughput TCR immunosequencing, statistical association of individual TCRs with disease status, and machine learning. The aim of the study was to test whether cataloging public T cell receptors could identify signatures of past pathogen exposure. HLA typing covered class I and class II loci at four-digit resolution. A separate validation cohort of 100 to 150 different subjects was used in addition to the roughly 720-subject first cohort. A few DR-DQ haplotypes were treated as single units for association and clustering because of strong linkage in the cohort. In a later analysis, previously published TCR beta repertoires from 550 to 750 donors were re-analyzed and high-resolution HLA genotyping was added so that TCR occurrence patterns could be studied. An early release that covered fewer than 750 HLA-typed donors contained approximately 320 gigabases of sequencing data and tens of millions of unique TCR sequences. The T cell repertoires of 550 to 850 subjects were profiled by immunosequencing and related to cytomegalovirus serostatus. Of the 398 genotyped donors, about 80% fell in the genetic ancestry cluster associated with self-reported Caucasian donors. Among roughly 400 genotyped donors of the cohort, an average of around 240,000 unique TCR beta nucleotide sequences were sequenced per donor, 15% to 20% of them non-productive. Every discovery cohort repertoire had been produced on one sequencing platform. The later analysis used no new phenotypic data to find candidate immune exposures, relying instead on TCR beta sequences and their occurrence across donors. The number of typed donors differed by locus: about 629-630 for A, B, C, DRB1 and DQB1; 500 to 550 for DQA1; 606 for DPA1; and some 450 for DPB1. Donor age, sex, ethnicity and CMV serostatus were compiled alongside the repertoire data. An earlier analysis of 587 of the donors used high-throughput TCR beta sequencing to judge whether each TCR beta V gene segment behaved as functional or pseudogenic.

In regard to this clone: What this receptor recognizes is not known. No base-level quality is on record; no much larger clone is a single base apart.

Results and caveats for the whole study, not just this receptor: A total of 164 TCR beta chains were listed by the study as associated with cytomegalovirus. In a later genetic analysis, fewer N-insertions in productive TCRs were reported among donors in an Asian-associated ancestry cluster than the roughly 700-donor mean. The authors suggested that the approach could potentially be extended to other disease states and immunological phenotypes. In both the original and validation cohorts, the classifier was reported to diagnose cytomegalovirus status with high specificity and sensitivity. In an earlier analysis of some 500 of the donors, most TCR beta V segments appeared in productive rearrangements about 90% or about 30% of the time, broadly matching IMGT annotations. In a later analysis, most CMV-associated TCR beta chains were found to appear HLA-restricted, with HLA associations seemingly driven largely by CMV exposure. The cohort was sequenced for TCR beta chains only, and without alpha or paired-chain data the features that could be detected were limited. Immune exposure information for the cohort was limited to CMV serostatus. A later analysis reported that several top co-occurrence clusters appeared linked to parvovirus B19, influenza, CMV and Epstein-Barr virus. In vitro tests confirmed that three of the cytomegalovirus-associated TCR beta chains recognize cytomegalovirus antigens. Presence/absence analyses assumed roughly uniform sequencing depth across donors, an assumption that may not hold. Most TCR sequences were seen in very few donors, while some public TCRs were found in many individuals. Because counts were too low, seventeen rarely observed V segments, including chromosome 9 orphons, were excluded from the earlier analysis of some 590 of the donors. When HLA alleles, especially DR and DQ, strongly co-occurred, attributing TCR associations to individual alleles was difficult. Because some donors lacked HLA typing at each locus, the association tests relied only on the typed subset. A later analysis associated 17,000 or so TCR beta sequences with specific HLA alleles at a false discovery rate of 0.05. Compared with equally common non-associated chains, HLA-associated TCR beta chains in a later analysis were more clonally expanded and had lower generation probabilities. Correlated functional status among segregating V segments might be attributable to linkage disequilibrium, but an unknown experimental factor could not be ruled out. An association between a missense DCLRE1C variant and V-gene and J-gene trimming of TCR beta chains was found in a later genetic analysis and replicated in an independent cohort. According to a later analysis, TCR association rates differed among HLA loci, with DRB1 alleles showing the most associated TCRs and HLA-C alleles showing the fewest. A further reported finding was that TCR beta sequences accurately predicted the HLA-A and HLA-B alleles for most subjects in the first cohort. The 87-base-pair reads could not distinguish some IMGT-functional V segments, including TRBV6-2 and TRBV6-3, so those segments were excluded. A cluster of highly shared sequence variants was judged likely to be a technical artifact of the sequencing pipeline.

Sequences SGHNT (CDR1) and YYREEE (CDR2) are obtained from the germline V gene (reference sequence). V trim: 4 bases; J trim: 5 bases; unmatched bases: 5. The cysteine opens and the phenylalanine closes a CDR3 of 15 amino acids. CDR3 DNA is the only sequence kept; it has 45 bases, read in frame from the first base. Library preparation employed the immunoSEQ multiplex PCR assay. The multiplex PCR relied on a mix of 60 forward primers for TCR Vbeta segments and 13 reverse primers for TCR Jbeta segments. The CDR3 region of rearranged TCR beta genes was amplified from genomic DNA with a multiplex PCR assay. Amplified TCR beta libraries were sequenced as 87-base-pair reads on the Illumina HiSeq System. On the study's bioinformatics: A later analysis tallied about 77 million unique TCR beta chains across the 666 repertoires, and approximately 12 million of those chains were shared by two or more donors. To remove PCR and sequencing errors, raw reads were error-corrected and collapsed into unique sequences using a nearest-neighbor algorithm that merged closely related sequences. CDR3 sequences were aligned to IMGT reference sequences to assign V, D and J gene segments. For a sequence to be retained, a match of at least six nucleotides was required to both a V gene segment and a J gene segment. Rearrangements were classified as productive when the CDR3 lacked stop codons and remained in frame with V and J, and all other rearrangements were classified as non-productive. Following IMGT convention, CDR3 was defined as the stretch from the second conserved V-encoded cysteine to the conserved J-encoded phenylalanine. In an earlier analysis of roughly 580 of the donors, sequences lacking an unambiguous match to a single V gene segment were excluded. An earlier analysis of some 500 of the donors classified V segments as functional when productive rearrangements were above 56.7% and as segregating when the standard deviation between donors was above 5%. A statistical classification framework was built for diagnosing cytomegalovirus status from the catalog of TCR beta chain sequences. A later analysis assigned V and J genes by comparing TCR nucleotide sequences with IMGT/GENE-DB human TR gene sequences. Using the TCRdist pipeline, a later analysis assigned CDR3 sequences along with most-parsimonious VDJ recombination scenarios. In a later analysis, each TCR beta chain was defined by its CDR3 amino acid sequence together with its V-gene family, and reads without a unique V-gene family were excluded. A later analysis removed roughly 590 highly shared, low-generation-probability nucleotide sequences to deal with suspected cross-contamination and a sequencing artifact. In a later analysis, a clonal expansion index was calculated for each public chain from normalized within-repertoire ranks of inferred template counts. Generation probabilities in a later analysis came from a VDJ recombination model fitted to out-of-frame rearrangements, and those results were checked against IGoR. A later analysis scored TCR-TCR, TCR-HLA and TCR-CMV co-occurrence with hypergeometric tests, applying a repertoire-size bias correction to TCR pairs. A later analysis estimated false discovery rates by permuting HLA or CMV assignments 20 times. A later analysis grouped co-occurring TCRs with DBSCAN, adding TCRdist sequence similarity when clustering within HLA-allele-positive subsets. Repertoires with fewer than 30,000 or more than 120,000 public chains, plus five repertoires with anomalous nucleotide sharing, were excluded from co-occurrence clustering. TCRdb limited this immuneACCESS table to in-frame rearrangements with V and J called. A share of clones is missing; checked studies link under half to unresolved V genes, and the rest is unexplained. V, J and clone size reflect that table, while D and trimming were determined from the DNA. The sample data list about 180,000 clones, and approximately 72% of these were observed just once. 2.5% of the sample rests with the top ten.

In total, more than 500 healthy bone marrow donors made up the cohort. All cohort members were sampled while nominally healthy, although unrecorded immune exposures were likely present. Of the roughly 670 cohort members, 289 had a positive CMV serostatus and just over 350 had a negative one, while no CMV serostatus was recorded for the donor. Each donor provided a peripheral blood sample, and peripheral blood mononuclear cells were used for TCR beta sequencing. The Qiagen DNeasy Blood Extraction Kit was used to extract genomic DNA from the blood cell samples. The sequenced material came from PBMCs. This chain is built from TRBV5-4 and TRBJ1-6, with 8 junctional bases fitting TRBD1. The receptor was isolated from a human donor in good health. The DNA sequence reads TGTGCCAGCAGCATACAGGGGGTAAATAATTCACCCCTCCACTTT. Its protein product is CASSIQGVNNSPLHF.